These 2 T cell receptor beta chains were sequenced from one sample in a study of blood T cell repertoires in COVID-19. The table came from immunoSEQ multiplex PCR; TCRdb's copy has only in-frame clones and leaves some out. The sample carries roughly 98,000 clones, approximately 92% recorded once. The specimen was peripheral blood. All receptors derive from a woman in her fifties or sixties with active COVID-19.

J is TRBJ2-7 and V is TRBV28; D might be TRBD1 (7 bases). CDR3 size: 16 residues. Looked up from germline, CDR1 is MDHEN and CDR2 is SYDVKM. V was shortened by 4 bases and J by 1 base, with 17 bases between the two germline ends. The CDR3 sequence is CASSSRTGGASYEQYF. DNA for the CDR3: TGTGCCAGCAGTTCCAGGACAGGAGGGGCGTCCTACGAGCAGTACTTC.

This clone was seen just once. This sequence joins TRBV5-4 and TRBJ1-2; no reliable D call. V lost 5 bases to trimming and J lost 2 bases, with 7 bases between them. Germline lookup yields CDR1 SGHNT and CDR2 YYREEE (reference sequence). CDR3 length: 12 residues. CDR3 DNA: TGTGCCAGCAGTTCGGAGAACTATGGCTACACCTTC. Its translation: CASSSENYGYTF.